This passage covers 25 T cell receptor beta chains from one sample sequenced in a study of blood T cells in healthy people across ages. Together with a sample-barcoded 5' primer, a J-beta primer mix was included in a second PCR lasting about 6 to 11 cycles. Each CDR3 protein gets one entry after TCRdb re-called the 5' RACE reads with MiXCR. Of 1.5 million to 2 million distinct CDR3 sequences in the sample, about 35% were seen once. Sequencing was performed on blood. The receptors were sampled from a woman aged 25 to 39 in good health.

This chain links TRBV9 with TRBJ2-5, with no clear D. The V end was cut by 3 bases, the J end by 0 bases, with 9 bases between. The CDR3 runs to 14 residues. Germline lookup yields CDR1 SGDLS and CDR2 YYNGEE. As DNA, the CDR3 is TGTGCCAGCAGCGCCCCCCCTTACCAAGAGACCCAGTACTTC. Protein sequence: CASSAPPYQETQYF.

There are a few counts of this clonotype. The chain joins TRBV5-5 to TRBJ1-2; a possible D gene is TRBD1 (6 bases). Looked up from germline, CDR1 is SGHKS and CDR2 is YYEKEE (reference sequence). Between the trimmed V and J ends, which lost 4 bases and 2 bases, there was a span of 18 bases. The CDR3 runs to 16 residues. The CDR3 DNA follows: TGTGCCAGCAGCCTTTTTCGGACAGTGAGAAACTATGGCTACACCTTC. Residues: CASSLFRTVRNYGYTF.

This clonotype was counted ten times or more. The chain carries TRBV7-9 and TRBJ2-3, with 10 bases matching TRBD2. Germline CDR1 reads SEHNR; CDR2 reads FQNEAQ (reference sequence). The CDR3 runs to 15 residues. Trimming removed 3 bases from V and 4 bases from J; junction bases left unmatched: 4. The CDR3, as DNA: TGTGCCAGCAGCTTGGAGCGGGGGGGCCCAGATACGCAGTATTTT. Amino acid sequence: CASSLERGGPDTQYF.

This clonotype came up a few times. The J gene is TRBJ2-5, the V gene TRBV9; TRBD2 agrees at 14 bases. Near its end, the DNA agrees better with TRBJ2-7, so the J call may be wrong. The V gene's germline CDR1 is SGDLS and CDR2 YYNGEE. This CDR3 is built from 16 residues. The CDR3 protein is CASSAPGTSGSNEQYF. The CDR3 region has the DNA TGTGCCAGCAGCGCCCCCGGGACTAGCGGGAGTAACGAGCAGTACTTC.

This clonotype was seen a few times. The V and J genes are TRBV28 and TRBJ2-5; 11 bases agree with TRBD2. There are 15 residues in the CDR3. With 5 bases clipped from V and 5 bases from J, the junction kept 7 bases outside the gene matches. The germline V gene encodes CDR1 MDHEN and CDR2 SYDVKM. CDR3 amino acids: CASSLGLAEGETQYF. The CDR3 DNA reads as TGTGCCAGCAGTCTGGGACTAGCGGAGGGGGAGACCCAGTACTTC.

In regard to this clonotype: A read error may explain this, as a much larger clone is one base away. This chain uses TRBV29-1 with TRBJ2-7; no clear D gene. The CDR3 runs to 11 residues. CDR1 SQVTM and CDR2 ANQGSEA come from the germline V gene. The CDR3 region is CSAISGYKQYF. As DNA, the CDR3 is TGCAGCGCCATAAGTGGCTACAAGCAGTACTTC.

This clonotype has just a few counts. The V and J genes are TRBV25-1 and TRBJ1-6; D gene ambiguous. Germline assignment: CDR1 MGHDK and CDR2 SYGVNS. Trimming took off 8 bases at V and 10 bases at J, with 18 bases between the two ends. CDR3 length: 14 residues. CDR3 loop: CASHGPPSASPLHF. As DNA, the CDR3 is TGTGCCAGCCACGGGCCCCCCAGTGCGTCACCCCTCCACTTT. Drawing the rest from reference TRBV25-1 and TRBJ1-6, the complete variable domain is EADIYQTPRYLVIGTGKKITLECSQTMGHDKMYWYQQDPGMELHLIHYSYGVNSTEKGDLSSESTVSRIRTEHFPLTLESARPSHTSQYLCASHGPPSASPLHFGNGTRLTVT.

The V gene is TRBV7-3, the J gene TRBJ2-7; 10 bases match TRBD1. The CDR3 loop spans 15 amino acids. Trimming removed 3 bases from V and 2 bases from J; junction bases left unmatched: 4. Germline V gene sequence: CDR1 SGHTA, CDR2 FQGTGA. The CDR3 nucleotides read TGTGCCAGCAGCTTCGACAGGGGGCTGACCTACGAGCAGTACTTC. It specifies CASSFDRGLTYEQYF.

This clonotype was counted a few times. This chain's CDR3 is CSVGGSPENIQYF. The CDR3 DNA follows: TGCAGCGTTGGAGGGAGTCCGGAAAACATTCAGTACTTC. The genes are TRBV29-1 and TRBJ2-4; D possibly corresponds to TRBD2 (5 bases). CDR1 SQVTM and CDR2 ANQGSEA come from the germline V gene. Deletions cut 4 bases from V and 5 bases from J, with 12 bases between. The CDR3 loop spans 13 amino acids. Full variable domain (missing parts from reference TRBV29-1 and TRBJ2-4): SAVISQKPSRDICQRGTSLTIQCQVDSQVTMMFWYRQQPGQSLTLIATANQGSEATYESGFVIDKFPISRPNLTFSTLTVSNMSPEDSSIYLCSVGGSPENIQYFGAGTRLSVL.

The J gene is TRBJ2-7, the V gene TRBV28; TRBD2 aligns across 9 bases. Losses at the gene ends were 8 bases for V and 0 bases for J; bases not matched to a gene: 14. This CDR3 has 17 residues. Germline V gives CDR1 MDHEN, CDR2 SYDVKM. The CDR3 nucleotides read TGTGCCAGCGGTCCCCTGGACACTAGCGGGTACTCCTACGAGCAGTACTTC. This translates into CASGPLDTSGYSYEQYF.

The J gene is TRBJ2-7, the V gene TRBV7-6; 7 bases are a match to TRBD1. Germline loops: CDR1 SGHVS, CDR2 FNYEAQ. The junction had 8 bases not matched to a gene; V was cut back by 3 bases and J by 3 bases. CDR3 size: 15 residues. The CDR3 protein is CASSFSRGIGYEQYF. CDR3 DNA: TGTGCCAGCAGCTTCAGCAGGGGGATCGGCTACGAGCAGTACTTC.

The chain is built from TRBV27 and TRBJ2-1, with D uncertain. V lost 2 bases, J lost 7 bases, and 15 bases lay in between. Germline V CDR1 and CDR2: MNHEY, SMNVEV (reference sequence). The CDR3 is 15 amino acids. The CDR3 reads CASSLSIRVQNEQFF. The DNA of the CDR3 is TGTGCCAGCAGTTTAAGCATCCGGGTTCAGAATGAGCAGTTCTTC.

The V call is TRBV11-2, the J call TRBJ2-3, with D uncertain. Trimming removed 0 bases from V and 2 bases from J, with 6 bases in between. CDR1 is SGHAT, CDR2 FQNNGV, per germline. The CDR3 totals 14 residues. The CDR3 DNA reads as TGTGCCAGCAGCTTAGACGCGGCCACAGATACGCAGTATTTT. It translates to CASSLDAATDTQYF. Full variable domain (remainder filled in from reference TRBV11-2 and TRBJ2-3): EAGVAQSPRYKIIEKRQSVAFWCNPISGHATLYWYQQILGQGPKLLIQFQNNGVVDDSQLPKDRFSAERLKGVDSTLKIQPAKLEDSAVYLCASSLDAATDTQYFGPGTRLTVL.

This clonotype was recorded at least ten times. The V gene is TRBV12-3 or TRBV12-4, the J gene TRBJ1-2; 9 nucleotides agree with TRBD1. The CDR3 loop spans 14 amino acids. V trimming: 5 bases; J trimming: 4 bases; junction bases outside the gene matches: 5. The CDR3 sequence is CASSETGGLYGYTF. As DNA, the CDR3 is TGTGCCAGCAGTGAGACAGGGGGGCTCTATGGCTACACCTTC.

This clonotype came up a few times. The rearrangement joins TRBV12-3 or TRBV12-4 to TRBJ2-1; 7 bases are shared with TRBD2. The CDR3 totals 16 residues. The junction had 13 bases not matched to a gene; V was cut back by 7 bases and J by 4 bases. CDR3 sequence (DNA): TGTGCCAGCACCAAATCCTCGCCGGGGGGATACAATGAGCAGTTCTTC. Its translation is CASTKSSPGGYNEQFF.

As for this clonotype: This sequence may be a read error, since a much larger clone differs from it by one base. The V and J genes are TRBV6-6 and TRBJ2-5, with 12 bases lining up with TRBD2. Unmatched junction bases numbered 11, after V lost 4 bases and J lost 11 bases. This CDR3 region has 15 residues. Per germline, CDR1 MNHNY and CDR2 SVGAGI (reference sequence). The CDR3 spells CASSWTSGAYNEQYF. The DNA for the CDR3 is TGTGCCAGCAGTTGGACTAGCGGGGCCTACAATGAGCAGTACTTC.

This clonotype was counted only a few times. The V gene is TRBV5-1, the J gene TRBJ2-1, with D perhaps matching TRBD1 (5 bases). Germline V CDR1 and CDR2: SGHRS, YFSETQ. Trimming stripped 2 bases from V and 6 bases from J, with 12 bases between. The CDR3 runs to 14 residues. The CDR3 sequence is CASSFRALSNEQFF. The CDR3 DNA reads as TGCGCCAGCAGCTTCAGGGCCCTGAGCAATGAGCAGTTCTTC. The whole variable domain, remainder taken from reference TRBV5-1 and TRBJ2-1, is KAGVTQTPRYLIKTRGQQVTLSCSPISGHRSVSWYQQTPGQGLQFLFEYFSETQRNKGNFPGRFSGRQFSNSRSEMNVSTLELGDSALYLCASSFRALSNEQFFGPGTRLTVL.

This clonotype was found a few times. The chain is built from TRBV12-3 or TRBV12-4 and TRBJ2-5, with TRBD1 matching 7 bases. V shed 3 bases, J shed 9 bases, and the junction held 7 bases outside the gene matches. CDR3 size: 13 residues. Written as DNA, the CDR3 is TGTGCCAGCAGTTTGGGACAGCCTTCGGCCCAGTACTTC. It encodes CASSLGQPSAQYF.

This sequence joins TRBV5-1 and TRBJ1-2, with 9 bases matching TRBD1. CDR3 length equals 16 residues. Germline V gene data show CDR1 as SGHRS and CDR2 as YFSETQ. V trimming: 3 bases; J trimming: 4 bases; junction bases outside the gene matches: 10. The CDR3 reads CASSSPGTGMSYGYTF. The CDR3 bases are TGCGCCAGCAGCTCACCTGGGACAGGGATGAGCTATGGCTACACCTTC.

The rearrangement joins TRBV3-1 to TRBJ1-3; D might be TRBD1 (5 bases). The CDR3 runs to 17 residues. Trimming left V 1 base short and J 0 bases short, with 13 bases between. The V gene's germline CDR1 is LGHDT and CDR2 YNNKEL (reference sequence). This chain's CDR3 is CASSQGNPTVSGNTIYF. The CDR3 bases are TGTGCCAGCAGCCAAGGGAACCCGACAGTCTCTGGAAACACCATATATTTT.

The chain has TRBV6-1 and TRBJ1-2; the D is unclear. V was pared by 5 bases and J by 4 bases, with 17 bases between. Germline-derived CDR1 and CDR2 are MNHNS and SASEGT. CDR3 length: 15 residues. The CDR3 sequence: CASSSYDPTAYGYTF. In nucleotides, the CDR3 is TGTGCCAGCAGTTCATACGACCCGACTGCCTATGGCTACACCTTC.

The rearrangement joins TRBV7-9 to TRBJ1-1, with D possibly being TRBD1 (6 bases). CDR1 and CDR2 (germline): SEHNR, FQNEAQ (reference sequence). Trimming took off 5 bases at V and 2 bases at J, with 12 bases between the two ends. This CDR3 has 14 amino acids. As DNA, the CDR3 is TGTGCCAGCAGCCGGGGGGGCTCAAACACTGAAGCTTTCTTT. This gives the protein CASSRGGSNTEAFF.

This clonotype was counted a few times. The chain has TRBV15 and TRBJ1-1; D is uncertain. Trimming stripped 0 bases from V and 2 bases from J, with 7 bases between. Germline V gene lookup returns CDR1 LNHNV and CDR2 YYDKDF (reference sequence). The CDR3 is made up of 14 amino acids. Written as DNA, the CDR3 is TGTGCCACCAGCAGAGAAAACCTTAACACTGAAGCTTTCTTT. It specifies CATSRENLNTEAFF.

On this clonotype itself: At one end the junction does not follow the germline gene, possibly because of a read error. The chain is built from TRBV12-3 or TRBV12-4 and TRBJ2-7; D might be TRBD1 (5 bases). CDR3 length equals 14 residues. The CDR3: CVSSPPRTQGEQYF. CDR3 DNA sequence: TGTGTCAGCAGTCCTCCGAGGACCCAGGGCGAGCAGTACTTC.

This clonotype came up once. The chain is built from TRBV5-1 and TRBJ2-1; 8 bases map to TRBD2. The CDR3 totals 15 residues. The germline V gene has CDR1 SGHRS and CDR2 YFSETQ. Trimming cost V 0 bases and J 7 bases; bases outside gene matches: 6. CDR3 bases: TGCGCCAGCAGCTTGGCACCGGGGGGGACTAATGAGCAGTTCTTC. This sequence encodes CASSLAPGGTNEQFF.